The 5 T cell receptor beta chains listed next were all sequenced from one sample in a study of shared clonotypes between healthy human individuals. Produced via immunoSEQ multiplex PCR; TCRdb's table is partial and in-frame only. The table has 2,500,000 or so clones, 85% to 95% seen once; the top ten hold around 0.14%. Material: naive CD4+ T cells sorted from blood. Subset defined: CD45RA+ positively selected. These receptors were collected from a man younger than 30 in good health.

The J gene is TRBJ2-5, the V gene TRBV9; D may be TRBD2 (5 bases). V was cut by 4 bases and J by 5 bases, with 15 bases left in between. CDR1 is SGDLS, CDR2 YYNGEE, per germline. This CDR3 has 14 amino acids. CDR3 amino acids: CASSSSARGETQYF. The CDR3 DNA follows: TGTGCCAGCAGCTCCTCGGCCCGAGGGGAGACCCAGTACTTC.

The chain links TRBV30 to TRBJ1-4; TRBD1 aligns across 9 bases. This CDR3 contains 13 residues. Germline trimming cut 0 bases from V and 10 bases from J; bases unmatched to any gene: 3. CDR1 is GTSNPN and CDR2 is SVGIG in the germline V gene (reference sequence). The chain's CDR3 is CAWSVQGAGKLFF. For the CDR3, the DNA is TGTGCCTGGAGTGTACAGGGGGCTGGAAAACTGTTTTTT.

The chain carries TRBV7-8 and TRBJ2-7, with D perhaps matching TRBD1 (6 bases). This CDR3 is 13 amino acids long. With 1 base removed from V and 4 bases from J, the gap between germline ends came to 8 bases. Germline V lookup: CDR1 SGHVS, CDR2 FQNEAQ. The CDR3 region is CASSLEQGYEQYF. In nucleotides, the CDR3 is TGTGCCAGCAGCTTAGAACAGGGATACGAGCAGTACTTC. Together with reference TRBV7-8 and TRBJ2-7, the CDR3 gives the full variable domain: GAGVSQSPRYKVAKRGQDVALRCDPISGHVSLFWYQQALGQGPEFLTYFQNEAQLDKSGLPSDRFFAERPEGSVSTLKIQRTQQEDSAVYLCASSLEQGYEQYFGPGTRLTVT.

The J gene is TRBJ1-2, the V gene TRBV10-3; D is unclear. There are 14 residues in the CDR3. Germline CDR1 is ENHRY and CDR2 is SYGVKD. Trimming removed 5 bases from V and 0 bases from J, with 10 bases in between. CDR3 amino acids: CAISTAGANYGYTF. For the CDR3, the DNA is TGTGCCATCAGTACCGCCGGAGCTAACTATGGCTACACCTTC.

Comment on this clone: The identical CDR3 is also encoded by other nucleotide sequences in the sample. The chain carries TRBV5-1 and TRBJ2-7; D is unresolved. Germline lookup yields CDR1 SGHRS and CDR2 YFSETQ. V lost 1 base, J lost 4 bases, and 9 bases lay in between. The CDR3 totals 13 residues. CDR3 in DNA: TGCGCCAGCAGCTTGACCGGACCGTACGAGCAGTACTTC. It encodes CASSLTGPYEQYF.